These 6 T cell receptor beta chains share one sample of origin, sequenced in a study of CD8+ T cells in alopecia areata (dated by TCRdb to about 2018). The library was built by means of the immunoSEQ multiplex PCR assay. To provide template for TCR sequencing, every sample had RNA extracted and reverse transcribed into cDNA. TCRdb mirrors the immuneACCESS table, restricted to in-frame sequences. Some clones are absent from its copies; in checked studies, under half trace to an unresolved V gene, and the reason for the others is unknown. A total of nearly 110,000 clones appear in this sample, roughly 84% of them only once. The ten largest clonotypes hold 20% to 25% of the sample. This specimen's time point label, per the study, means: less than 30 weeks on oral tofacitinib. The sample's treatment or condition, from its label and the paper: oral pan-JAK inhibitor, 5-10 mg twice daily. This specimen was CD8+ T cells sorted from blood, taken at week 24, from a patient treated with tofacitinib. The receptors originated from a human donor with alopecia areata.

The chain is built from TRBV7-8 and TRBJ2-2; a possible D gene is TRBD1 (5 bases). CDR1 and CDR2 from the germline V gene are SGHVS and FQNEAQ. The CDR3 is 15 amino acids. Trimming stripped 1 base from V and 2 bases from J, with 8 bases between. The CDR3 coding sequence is TGTGCCAGCAGCTTAGAGGGGATCAACACCGGGGAGCTGTTTTTT. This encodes CASSLEGINTGELFF. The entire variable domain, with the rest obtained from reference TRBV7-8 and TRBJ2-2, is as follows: GAGVSQSPRYKVAKRGQDVALRCDPISGHVSLFWYQQALGQGPEFLTYFQNEAQLDKSGLPSDRFFAERPEGSVSTLKIQRTQQEDSAVYLCASSLEGINTGELFFGEGSRLTVL.

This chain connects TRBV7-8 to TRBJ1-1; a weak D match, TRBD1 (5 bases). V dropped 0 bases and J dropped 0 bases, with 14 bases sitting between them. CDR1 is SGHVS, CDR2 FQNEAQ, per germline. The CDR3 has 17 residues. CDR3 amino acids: CASSLAGRVRVNTEAFF. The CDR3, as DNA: TGTGCCAGCAGCTTAGCGGGCAGGGTGAGGGTGAACACTGAAGCTTTCTTT.

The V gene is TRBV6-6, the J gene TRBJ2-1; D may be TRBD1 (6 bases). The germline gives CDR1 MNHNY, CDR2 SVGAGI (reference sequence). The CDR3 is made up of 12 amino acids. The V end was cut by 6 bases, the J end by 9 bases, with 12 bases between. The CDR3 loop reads CASSLGQSEQFF. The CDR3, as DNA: TGTGCCAGCAGCCTAGGACAGAGTGAGCAGTTCTTC.

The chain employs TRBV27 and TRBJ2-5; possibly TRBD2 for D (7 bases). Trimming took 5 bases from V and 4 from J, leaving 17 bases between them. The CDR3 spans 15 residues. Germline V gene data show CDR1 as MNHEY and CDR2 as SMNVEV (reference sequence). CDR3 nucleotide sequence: TGTGCCAGCAGTAGCGGTGGGGGGGCGGCAGAGACCCAGTACTTC. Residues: CASSSGGGAAETQYF.

CDR3 sequence (DNA): TGTGCCAGCAGTTACGGGGGGAACTATGGCTACACCTTC. This gives the protein CASSYGGNYGYTF. The J gene is TRBJ1-2, the V gene TRBV6-5, with D maybe TRBD1 (5 bases). The germline V gene has CDR1 MNHEY and CDR2 SVGAGI. Trimming removed 2 bases at V and 2 bases at J, with 6 bases between. This CDR3 region has 13 residues.

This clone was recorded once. The CDR3 region has the DNA TGTGCCAGCAGTAACGGTCCGCTGGAGCAGTACTTC. Translating gives CASSNGPLEQYF. The chain couples TRBV7-9 to TRBJ2-7; no reliable D call. V shed 6 bases and J shed 7 bases, with 13 bases lying between them. The CDR3 is made up of 12 amino acids. Germline V lookup: CDR1 SEHNR, CDR2 FQNEAQ (reference sequence).